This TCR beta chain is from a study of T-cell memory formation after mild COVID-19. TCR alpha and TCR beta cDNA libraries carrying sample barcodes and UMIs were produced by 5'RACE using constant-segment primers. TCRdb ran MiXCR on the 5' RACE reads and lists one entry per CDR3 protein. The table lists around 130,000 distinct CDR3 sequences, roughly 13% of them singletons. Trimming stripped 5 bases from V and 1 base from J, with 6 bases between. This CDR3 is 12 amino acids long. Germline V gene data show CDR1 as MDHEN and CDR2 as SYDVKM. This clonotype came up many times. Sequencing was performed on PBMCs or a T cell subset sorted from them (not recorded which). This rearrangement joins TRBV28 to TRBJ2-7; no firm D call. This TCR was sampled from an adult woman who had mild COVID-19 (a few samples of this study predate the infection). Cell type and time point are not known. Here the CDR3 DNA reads TGTGCCAGCAGTCGAGATTCCTACGAGCAGTACTTC. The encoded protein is CASSRDSYEQYF.